The 32 T cell receptor beta chains listed next were all sequenced from one sample in a study of regulatory T cells in long-lasting Graves disease. Time point reported: newly diagnosed GD, antithyroid drugs for less than 3 months. PBMCs were the source of the RNA used for TCR sequencing. Through Arm-PCR of CDR3 regions and iRepertoire HTBI primers, TCR beta libraries were built. TCRdb independently ran MiXCR on the multiplex PCR reads; one entry per CDR3 protein. The repertoire holds about 520,000 distinct CDR3 sequences, with 9.5% to 15% as singletons. These data were likewise used in another study, on T cells in Graves' hyperthyroidism and ophthalmopathy.

The input for sequencing was peripheral blood mononuclear cells (PBMCs), taken at new diagnosis, from a patient treated with antithyroid drugs. All receptors derive from a woman in her twenties or thirties with Graves disease.

The chain combines TRBV6-2 or TRBV6-3 with TRBJ1-5; TRBD1 matches 7 bases. Trimming removed 4 bases from V and 6 bases from J; junction bases left unmatched: 9. CDR1 is MNHEY and CDR2 is SVGEGT in the germline V gene. The CDR3 contains 15 residues. The CDR3 DNA reads TGTGCCAGCAGTTCCGCCGACAGGGTACGTCAGCCCCAGCATTTT. Its translation is CASSSADRVRQPQHF.

This clonotype was detected many times. The rearrangement links TRBV19 to TRBJ1-6; 9 positions match TRBD1. Germline V gene sequence: CDR1 LNHDA, CDR2 SQIVND (reference sequence). V gave up 8 bases and J gave up 10 bases; unmatched junction bases: 6. This CDR3 contains 13 residues. The CDR3 region is CASWGQGNSPLHF. For the CDR3, the DNA is TGTGCCAGTTGGGGACAGGGTAACTCACCCCTCCACTTT. The full variable domain, its missing parts supplied by reference TRBV19 and TRBJ1-6, is DGGITQSPKYLFRKEGQNVTLSCEQNLNHDAMYWYRQDPGQGLRLIYYSQIVNDFQKGDIAEGYSVSREKKESFPLTVTSAQKNPTAFYLCASWGQGNSPLHFGNGTRLTVT.

At least ten counts were recorded for this clonotype. The chain has TRBV28 and TRBJ2-5, with TRBD1 as a possible D gene (5 bases). The V and J ends lost 5 bases and 6 bases respectively, with 16 bases between them. The V gene's germline CDR1 is MDHEN and CDR2 SYDVKM. The CDR3 is 14 amino acids. CDR3 residues: CASSRYQGLQTQYF. The CDR3, as DNA: TGTGCCAGCAGTCGGTATCAGGGTTTGCAGACCCAGTACTTC.

This clonotype has more than one count but fewer than ten. This sequence joins TRBV15 and TRBJ2-5; 12 bases map to TRBD2. The CDR3 is 15 amino acids. CDR1 is LNHNV, CDR2 YYDKDF, per germline (reference sequence). Germline trimming cut 5 bases from V and 2 bases from J; bases unmatched to any gene: 3. The CDR3 coding sequence is TGTGCCACCAGCGCCGGGACTAGCGGGCAAGAGACCCAGTACTTC. It specifies CATSAGTSGQETQYF.

This clonotype was seen many times. The rearrangement uses TRBV24-1 and TRBJ2-3; 12 positions agree with TRBD2. Germline CDR1 and CDR2: KGHDR and SFDVKD. The CDR3 sequence is 15 residues long. With 6 bases clipped from V and 4 bases from J, the junction kept 4 bases outside the gene matches. The CDR3 DNA sequence: TGTGCCACCAGTTTGACTAGCGGGAGTGCAGATACGCAGTATTTT. Translated, it gives CATSLTSGSADTQYF.

Written as DNA, the CDR3 is TGCAGTGCTAGAGCCCCGGGACAGGGGGCCACTGAAGCTTTCTTT. This codes for CSARAPGQGATEAFF. The chain couples TRBV20-1 to TRBJ1-1, with 12 bases fitting TRBD1. V gave up 1 base and J gave up 4 bases; unmatched junction bases: 4. The CDR3 has 15 residues. Germline V gives CDR1 DFQATT, CDR2 SNEGSKA (reference sequence).

In this sample, this clonotype turned up many times. The chain combines TRBV10-3 with TRBJ1-5; possibly TRBD1 for D (5 bases). Trimming shortened V by 1 base and J by 1 base, and 11 bases separated the two germline ends. Per the germline V gene, CDR1 is ENHRY and CDR2 is SYGVKD. CDR3 length: 16 residues. The CDR3 DNA reads as TGTGCCATCAGTGAGTATGGGGGACGGAGCAATCAGCCCCAGCATTTT. Translation: CAISEYGGRSNQPQHF.

This clonotype was seen more than once but under ten times. The rearrangement joins TRBV24-1 to TRBJ2-1; possibly TRBD1 for D (6 bases). V lost 7 bases and J lost 2, with 17 bases in between. The CDR3 is 16 residues long. Germline-derived CDR1 and CDR2 are KGHDR and SFDVKD. For the CDR3, the DNA is TGTGCCACCAGCAAGAGGGGACGGACAGCCTACAATGAGCAGTTCTTC. Its protein is CATSKRGRTAYNEQFF.

This clonotype has more than one count but fewer than ten. V and J are TRBV3-1 and TRBJ2-3; TRBD2 might be the D (5 bases). V lost 1 base and J 6 bases, leaving 8 bases between the germline ends. Germline-derived CDR1 and CDR2 are LGHDT and YNNKEL (reference sequence). The CDR3 has 13 residues. CDR3 sequence (DNA): TGTGCCAGCAGCCAAGGGAGGAAGGATACGCAGTATTTT. It encodes CASSQGRKDTQYF.

This clonotype came up a few times. The CDR3 DNA follows: TGTGCCAGTAGTATGGGTGCGTTGAACACCGGGGAGCTGTTTTTT. This gives the protein CASSMGALNTGELFF. The chain combines TRBV19 with TRBJ2-2; D ambiguous. This CDR3 region has 15 residues. Trimming removed 3 bases at V and 1 base at J, with 9 bases between. CDR1 is LNHDA and CDR2 is SQIVND in the germline V gene (reference sequence).

This clonotype was detected many times. This sequence joins TRBV6-2 or TRBV6-3 and TRBJ2-4, with D unresolved. The CDR3 covers 12 residues. Trimming pared 5 bases from V and 9 bases from J, leaving 11 bases between. Germline loops: CDR1 MNHEY, CDR2 SVGEGT. CDR3: CASSGPLSIQYF. The CDR3 DNA follows: TGTGCCAGCAGTGGACCTTTAAGCATTCAGTACTTC.

As to this clonotype: Since a much larger clone is just one base distant, this may be a read error. The gene calls are TRBV5-1 and TRBJ2-5; D gene uncertain. V was shortened by 2 bases and J by 0 bases, with 2 bases between the two germline ends. The germline V gene encodes CDR1 SGHRS and CDR2 YFSETQ. The CDR3 runs to 12 residues. CDR3 nucleotide sequence: TGCGCCAGCAGCTTCCACCAAGAGACCCAGTACTTC. This gives the protein CASSFHQETQYF.

The chain is built from TRBV5-1 and TRBJ2-1, with D hard to call. Between the trimmed V and J ends, which lost 0 bases and 8 bases, there was a span of 9 bases. The germline CDR1 and CDR2 sequences are SGHRS and YFSETQ. The CDR3 length is 13 residues. The CDR3 coding sequence is TGCGCCAGCAGCTTGGGCGCTTGGGATGAGCAGTTCTTC. As protein: CASSLGAWDEQFF.

A few counts support this clonotype. For the CDR3, the DNA is TGTGCCAGCAGCTTCCTAGCGGGATCGCAGTATTTT. Residues: CASSFLAGSQYF. The rearrangement links TRBV6-2 or TRBV6-3 to TRBJ2-3; the match to TRBD2 covers 9 bases. The germline V gene has CDR1 MNHEY and CDR2 SVGEGT. With 6 bases clipped from V and 10 bases from J, the junction kept 5 bases outside the gene matches. The CDR3 runs to 12 residues.

This clonotype was picked up many times. This chain links TRBV11-2 with TRBJ1-4; tentatively, D is TRBD1 (6 bases). CDR1 is SGHAT, CDR2 FQNNGV, per germline. The CDR3 has 15 amino acids. V was cut by 1 base and J by 8 bases, with 14 bases left in between. The CDR3 bases are TGTGCCAGCAGCTTAGGGCGGGGGCAAGGGGAAAAACTGTTTTTT. Protein: CASSLGRGQGEKLFF.

This clonotype occurred many times. The chain carries TRBV27 and TRBJ1-1; maybe TRBD1 (5 bases). Germline values: CDR1 MNHEY, CDR2 SMNVEV (reference sequence). The CDR3 spans 13 residues. V shed 5 bases and J shed 5 bases, with 12 bases lying between them. CDR3 DNA sequence: TGTGCCAGCAGTCCGCTGGGGGGAACTGAAGCTTTCTTT. Encoded protein: CASSPLGGTEAFF.

This chain connects TRBV6-1 to TRBJ2-7; 11 nucleotides line up with TRBD2. Germline CDR1 reads MNHNS; CDR2 reads SASEGT. The CDR3 loop spans 16 amino acids. The J segment lost 4 bases and the V segment lost 6 bases, leaving 11 bases of the junction unmatched. CDR3 sequence: CASREVRASGRYEQYF. CDR3 in DNA: TGTGCCAGCAGAGAGGTTAGGGCTAGCGGGAGGTACGAGCAGTACTTC.

Many counts were recorded for this clonotype. J is TRBJ2-3 and V is TRBV20-1; no clear D gene. CDR1 is DFQATT, CDR2 SNEGSKA, per germline (reference sequence). Trimming took off 5 bases at V and 6 bases at J, with 9 bases between the two ends. The CDR3 has 11 residues. The CDR3 nucleotides read TGCAGTGCTCCAGGATTGGATACGCAGTATTTT. Residues: CSAPGLDTQYF.

This clonotype came up a few times. The chain links TRBV30 to TRBJ2-7, with TRBD2 as a possible D gene (6 bases). CDR1 is GTSNPN, CDR2 SVGIG, per germline (reference sequence). The germline V and J ends were trimmed by 0 bases and 0 bases, with 12 bases remaining between them. The CDR3 extends over 15 amino acids. The CDR3 DNA reads TGTGCCTGGAGTGTACAAGCGGGCAGCTCCTACGAGCAGTACTTC. It translates to CAWSVQAGSSYEQYF.

The chain joins TRBV15 to TRBJ1-5, with D possibly TRBD1 on 5 matching bases. V lost 0 bases, J lost 6 bases, and 12 bases lay in between. This CDR3 has 15 residues. Germline V CDR1 and CDR2: LNHNV, YYDKDF (reference sequence). The CDR3 spells CATSRDRGASQPQHF. As DNA, the CDR3 is TGTGCCACCAGCAGAGATCGCGGGGCGAGTCAGCCCCAGCATTTT.

This clonotype was counted only a few times. V is TRBV4-3 and J is TRBJ2-1, with TRBD1 as a possible D gene (6 bases). The CDR3 covers 14 residues. Trimming stripped 4 bases from V and 9 bases from J, with 16 bases between. Looked up from germline, CDR1 is LGHNA and CDR2 is YSLEER. CDR3 region: CASSPSTGYGEQFF. For the CDR3, the DNA is TGCGCCAGCAGCCCCTCTACAGGGTACGGTGAGCAGTTCTTC.

This rearrangement joins TRBV15 to TRBJ1-5; TRBD1 is a possible D gene (5 bases). Germline V CDR1 and CDR2: LNHNV, YYDKDF (reference sequence). V was cut by 1 base and J by 7 bases, with 17 bases left in between. CDR3 length: 16 residues. CDR3 DNA sequence: TGTGCCACCAGCAGAGTTCCAGGGTTGATAGGCCAGCCCCAGCATTTT. This encodes CATSRVPGLIGQPQHF. Using reference TRBV15 and TRBJ1-5 for the parts outside the CDR3, the full variable domain is DAMVIQNPRYQVTQFGKPVTLSCSQTLNHNVMYWYQQKSSQAPKLLFHYYDKDFNNEADTPDNFQSRRPNTSFCFLDIRSPGLGDTAMYLCATSRVPGLIGQPQHFGDGTRLSIL.

This chain connects TRBV5-1 to TRBJ2-5, with D hard to call. The CDR3 extends over 13 amino acids. CDR1 and CDR2 (germline): SGHRS, YFSETQ. The V and J ends lost 0 bases and 11 bases respectively, with 14 bases between them. CDR3 amino acids: CASSLAVNNEQYF. For the CDR3, the DNA is TGCGCCAGCAGCTTGGCCGTCAACAATGAGCAGTACTTC.

Of note for this clonotype: A single base separates this from a much larger clone, so it may be a read error. This sequence joins TRBV19 and TRBJ1-1; D perhaps matches TRBD1 (6 bases). CDR1 is LNHDA, CDR2 SQIVND, per germline (reference sequence). The CDR3 runs 15 residues. CDR3 region: CASLPTGVLNTESFF. The CDR3 DNA sequence: TGTGCCAGTCTCCCGACAGGAGTATTGAACACTGAATCTTTCTTT.

This clonotype was seen repeatedly, ten times or more. J is TRBJ1-1 and V is TRBV28; possibly TRBD1 for D (5 bases). Trimming took off 4 bases at V and 0 bases at J, with 15 bases between the two ends. The CDR3 totals 16 residues. The germline V gene has CDR1 MDHEN and CDR2 SYDVKM. Here the CDR3 DNA reads TGTGCCAGCAGTTCAGGCAGGGAGCACATGAACACTGAAGCTTTCTTT. Translation: CASSSGREHMNTEAFF.

The sample holds many counts of this clonotype. The chain recombines TRBV2 with TRBJ2-1; D may be TRBD1 (6 bases). This CDR3 is 13 amino acids long. Trimming stripped 6 bases from V and 3 bases from J, with 9 bases between. CDR1 SNHLY and CDR2 FYNNEI come from the germline V gene. The CDR3 spells CASSRTVYNEQFF. The CDR3 coding sequence is TGTGCCAGCAGCAGGACAGTCTACAATGAGCAGTTCTTC.

This clonotype came up a few times. A much larger clonotype is one base distant, so this may be a read error. The chain has TRBV20-1 and TRBJ1-1; D unclear. V shed 5 bases and J shed 2 bases, with 12 bases lying between them. The CDR3 spans 13 residues. Germline assignment: CDR1 DFQATT and CDR2 SNEGSKA (reference sequence). In DNA form, the CDR3 reads TGCAGTGCTCGATCCAGGATTAACACTGAAGCTTTCTTT. Translated: CSARSRINTEAFF.

About this clonotype: One base away lies a much larger clone, so this may be a sequencing read error. V gene TRBV11-3 combines with J gene TRBJ1-2, with 9 bases identical to TRBD1. V lost 3 bases to trimming and J lost 7 bases; unmatched junction nucleotides: 6. In germline, CDR1 is SGHNT, CDR2 YENEEA. The CDR3 runs 14 residues. CDR3 residues: CASSFGGTGSGYTF. CDR3 coding DNA: TGTGCCAGCAGCTTCGGGGGGACAGGGAGTGGCTACACCTTC. Variable domain in full (rest from reference TRBV11-3 and TRBJ1-2): EAGVVQSPRYKIIEKKQPVAFWCNPISGHNTLYWYLQNLGQGPELLIRYENEEAVDDSQLPKDRFSAERLKGVDSTLKIQPAELGDSAVYLCASSFGGTGSGYTFGSGTRLTVV.

The rearrangement uses TRBV15 and TRBJ2-3; possible D gene TRBD2, 7 bases. CDR1 LNHNV and CDR2 YYDKDF come from the germline V gene (reference sequence). V was clipped by 0 bases and J by 6 bases, with 16 bases between them. This CDR3 is 16 amino acids long. The DNA for the CDR3 is TGTGCCACCAGCAGAGATCCCCCGGGGGGCGCGGATACGCAGTATTTT. It yields the protein CATSRDPPGGADTQYF. Variable domain in full (rest from reference TRBV15 and TRBJ2-3): DAMVIQNPRYQVTQFGKPVTLSCSQTLNHNVMYWYQQKSSQAPKLLFHYYDKDFNNEADTPDNFQSRRPNTSFCFLDIRSPGLGDTAMYLCATSRDPPGGADTQYFGPGTRLTVL.

This clonotype was recorded many times. The J gene is TRBJ2-2, the V gene TRBV12-3 or TRBV12-4; 7 nucleotides agree with TRBD1. The CDR3 consists of 12 residues. V lost 6 bases, J lost 9 bases, and 4 bases stayed unmatched. CDR3 DNA sequence: TGTGCCAGCAGGAGACAGGGATGGGAGCTGTTTTTT. This sequence encodes CASRRQGWELFF.

This chain joins TRBV14 and TRBJ2-1; D may be TRBD1 or TRBD2 (5 bases each). The CDR3 loop spans 16 amino acids. CDR1 and CDR2 (germline): SGHDN, FVKESK. V was pared by 4 bases and J by 2 bases, with 15 bases between. CDR3 protein: CASSRKTGSAYNEQFF. Here the CDR3 DNA reads TGTGCCAGCAGCCGAAAAACAGGTAGCGCCTACAATGAGCAGTTCTTC. Full variable domain (remainder filled in from reference TRBV14 and TRBJ2-1): EAGVTQFPSHSVIEKGQTVTLRCDPISGHDNLYWYRRVMGKEIKFLLHFVKESKQDESGMPNNRFLAERTGGTYSTLKVQPAELEDSGVYFCASSRKTGSAYNEQFFGPGTRLTVL.

This clonotype was recorded many times. The rearrangement links TRBV19 to TRBJ1-1, with D perhaps matching TRBD1 (6 bases). The germline V and J ends were trimmed by 7 bases and 0 bases, with 18 bases remaining between them. Germline CDR1 and CDR2: LNHDA and SQIVND (reference sequence). This CDR3 contains 16 residues. The CDR3 region has the DNA TGTGCCAGTACCTACGCCGGAGGACAGTTGAACACTGAAGCTTTCTTT. It yields the protein CASTYAGGQLNTEAFF.